These T cell receptor beta chains were read from a single sample in a study of blood T cell repertoires in COVID-19. Clones were sequenced by immunoSEQ multiplex PCR, and TCRdb holds only the in-frame ones, with some missing. This table has 270,000 or so clones, around 90% appearing once. The material sequenced was PBMCs or T cells enriched from blood (not recorded which). These receptors were collected from a man aged 40-49 years who had been exposed to COVID-19. CDR3s include the opening cysteine and the closing phenylalanine or tryptophan. D genes are given only for firm matches. Clone size is shown for a subset of rows, as once, few, many or a class of expanded clone.

D gene,clone size,CDR3 length,J gene,V gene,CDR3 DNA,CDR3 protein
TRBD2,.,16,TRBJ2-7,TRBV7-9,TGTGCCAGCAGGCTAATAGGGGCTAGCGGGACCTACGAGCAGTACTTC,CASRLIGASGTYEQYF
.,.,14,TRBJ1-5,TRBV7-9,TGTGCCAGCAGCTTAGTAGGGCGGGATCAGCCCCAGCATTTT,CASSLVGRDQPQHF
.,.,16,TRBJ1-1,TRBV7-6,TGTGCCAGCAGCTTAGAGGGGCACCCTATGAACACTGAAGCTTTCTTT,CASSLEGHPMNTEAFF
.,.,15,TRBJ2-4,TRBV11-2,TGTGCCAGCAGCCGTTACTCAACCGGGGGAAACATTCAGTACTTC,CASSRYSTGGNIQYF
.,once,13,TRBJ1-1,TRBV10-2,TGCGCCAGCAGTGAATTACACAACACTGAAGCTTTCTTT,CASSELHNTEAFF
.,.,15,TRBJ1-4,TRBV28,TGTGCCAGCAGGGCCAGACAGTTAGTAGGTGAAAAACTGTTTTTT,CASRARQLVGEKLFF
TRBD1,.,15,TRBJ1-1,TRBV28,TGTGCCAGCAGCAACACCGGGACAGGGGGAGAAAAAGCTTTCTTT,CASSNTGTGGEKAFF
.,.,12,TRBJ2-7,TRBV7-2,TGTGCCAGCAACCGTGACCCGGGGGAGCAGTACTTC,CASNRDPGEQYF
TRBD1,.,14,TRBJ1-6,TRBV28,TGTGCCAGCAGGCCGGGACAGGGTGGCTCACCCCTCCACTTT,CASRPGQGGSPLHF
TRBD1,.,13,TRBJ2-5,TRBV27,TGTGCCAGCAGGCGGACAGGGGTTGAGACCCAGTACTTC,CASRRTGVETQYF
.,.,15,TRBJ1-5,TRBV3-1/TRBV3-2,TGTGCCAGCAGCCCAGGGGCAAATAGCAATCAGCCCCAGCATTTT,CASSPGANSNQPQHF
TRBD2,.,18,TRBJ2-7,TRBV4-2,TGTGCCAGCAGCCAACCACAGGGGGTCAGCGGGAGGGCGTACGAGCAGTACTTC,CASSQPQGVSGRAYEQYF
TRBD1,.,16,TRBJ1-2,TRBV4-2,TGTGCCAGCAGCCAAGATCATTTACAGGGGATCGATGGCTACACCTTC,CASSQDHLQGIDGYTF
.,once,13,TRBJ1-2,TRBV5-1,TGCGCCAGCAGCTTCGGGGGGAACGATGGCTACACCTTC,CASSFGGNDGYTF
.,few,20,TRBJ1-1,TRBV5-5,TGTGCCAGCAGCCCCGCCGACGAAGACAGGCCCTTGTACTTGAACACTGAAGCTTTCTTT,CASSPADEDRPLYLNTEAFF
TRBD1,.,15,TRBJ2-1,TRBV7-3,TGTGCCAGCAGCCCCTCGGGACAGGGGCGGAATGAGCAGTTCTTC,CASSPSGQGRNEQFF
.,.,17,TRBJ2-7,TRBV21-1,TGTGCCAGCAGCAAAGCGGGCTCCCGGGGAGCTGGCTACGAGCAGTACTTC,CASSKAGSRGAGYEQYF